There are a few counts of the clone carrying this TCR beta chain. Primers used in a second PCR of about 7 to 12 cycles were a sample-barcoded 5' primer and a J-beta primer mix. Via MiXCR, TCRdb re-called the 5' RACE reads, giving one row per CDR3 protein. The sample has 700,000 or so distinct CDR3 sequences; 22% are singletons. These data come from a study of blood T cells in healthy people across ages. The CDR3 contains 15 residues. The sample comprised blood. This chain connects TRBV12-3 or TRBV12-4 to TRBJ2-5; D may be TRBD1 (6 bases). The closer fit of TRBJ2-7 to the DNA end suggests the J call may be wrong. This sequence originates from a man between 70 and 80 years old in good health. CDR3 amino acids: CASSYTGPKAYEQYF. In nucleotides, the CDR3 is TGTGCCAGCAGCTACACAGGGCCAAAAGCCTACGAGCAGTACTTC.